The present TCR beta chain was sequenced within a study of blood T cell repertoires in COVID-19. Study overall: The origin of the acute and convalescent COVID-19 samples was the United States, Italy and Spain. PBMCs, B-cell-depleted T cells, or T cells provided the cDNA or gDNA that made up the material.

CDR3 length equals 19 residues. The trim removed 7 bases at V and 3 bases at J, leaving 17 bases unmatched. Germline V gene lookup returns CDR1 SGHAT and CDR2 FQNNGV. As handled by the study authors: Nucleated cell number was recorded as an estimate derived from reference gene primer amplification. Sequencing was performed with immunoSEQ multiplex PCR; in TCRdb, only in-frame clones are kept and a portion is missing. V and J calls plus clone size are reproduced from that table; the DNA served to infer D and trimming. Of some 130,000 clones in the sample, approximately 80% are singletons; the top ten hold 1.9%.

The TCR originated in a man aged 65 to 79 with acute or convalescent COVID-19. The chain carries TRBV11-2 and TRBJ2-3, with 12 bases lining up with TRBD2. Sequencing was done on a sample of peripheral blood. The CDR3 here is CASTLRSSGGGFGTDTQYF. The CDR3 DNA sequence: TGTGCCAGCACCCTTAGATCTAGCGGGGGGGGTTTTGGGACAGATACGCAGTATTTT.